These 24 T cell receptor beta chains were all obtained from the same sample, sequenced in a study of Graves' ophthalmopathy and Graves' hyperthyroidism. Researchers took RNA transcripts and amplified TCR beta CDR3 regions from them. Second-round multiplex PCR came after first-round RT-PCR with HTBI primers. TCRdb reanalysed the multiplex PCR reads using MiXCR and keeps one entry per CDR3 protein. The sample contains 660,000 or so distinct CDR3 sequences, approximately 39% of which appear only once. The specimen sequenced was peripheral blood. These receptors all come from an adult man with Graves' ophthalmopathy.

This clonotype was recorded many times. V usage is TRBV20-1 and J usage is TRBJ1-2; D possibly corresponds to TRBD1 (5 bases). This CDR3 comprises 13 residues. In germline, CDR1 is DFQATT, CDR2 SNEGSKA (reference sequence). V gave up 8 bases and J gave up 0 bases, with 13 bases separating them. This CDR3 is CSSLGEANYGYTF. The CDR3 DNA reads as TGCAGTTCTCTAGGGGAAGCTAACTATGGCTACACCTTC.

The chain uses TRBV7-2 and TRBJ1-2; TRBD1 aligns across 8 bases. The CDR3 length is 14 residues. Per germline, CDR1 SGHTA and CDR2 FQGNSA. Trimming took 8 bases from V and 2 from J; bases not matched to a gene: 7. The CDR3 nucleotides read TGTGCCAGCGGCCACGGACAGGGAAACTATGGCTACACCTTC. It is translated as CASGHGQGNYGYTF.

This clonotype turned up a few times. The J gene is TRBJ1-5, the V gene TRBV2, with 10 bases fitting TRBD1. The germline gives CDR1 SNHLY, CDR2 FYNNEI. The CDR3 is 15 amino acids. Trimming at V came to 6 bases and at J to 2 bases, leaving 4 bases not matched to a gene. The CDR3 protein is CASRTGTGGNQPQHF. The CDR3, as DNA: TGTGCCAGCAGGACCGGGACAGGGGGCAATCAGCCCCAGCATTTT.

This clonotype was detected only a few times. The chain uses TRBV7-9 and TRBJ2-7; D call uncertain. The CDR3 has 13 amino acids. Trimming stripped 5 bases from V and 3 bases from J, with 11 bases between. Per the germline V gene, CDR1 is SEHNR and CDR2 is FQNEAQ (reference sequence). CDR3 nucleotides: TGTGCCAGCAGCAAAACCCCCCTCTACGAGCAGTACTTC. This sequence encodes CASSKTPLYEQYF.

This clonotype was found many times. The chain joins TRBV19 to TRBJ2-5; D is unresolved. The length of the CDR3 is 12 residues. V was trimmed by 3 bases and J by 4 bases, leaving 6 bases between them. Germline V CDR1 and CDR2: LNHDA, SQIVND (reference sequence). The CDR3 bases are TGTGCCAGTAGTATCAGAGGAGAGACCCAGTACTTC. It translates to CASSIRGETQYF.

The rearrangement uses TRBV25-1 and TRBJ2-6, with D perhaps matching TRBD1 (6 bases). Germline-derived CDR1 and CDR2 are MGHDK and SYGVNS. The CDR3 has 17 residues. With 6 bases removed from V and 0 bases from J, the gap between germline ends came to 15 bases. DNA for the CDR3: TGTGCCAGCAGAGTCCAGGGGATCGCCTCTGGGGCCAACGTCCTGACTTTC. It encodes CASRVQGIASGANVLTF.

Regarding this clonotype: It is likely a read error, because the conserved phenylalanine at the end of the CDR3 is missing. The J gene is TRBJ2-7, the V gene TRBV9; 7 nucleotides match TRBD1. Germline V gene lookup returns CDR1 SGDLS and CDR2 YYNGEE. The J segment lost 3 bases and the V segment lost 0 bases, leaving 3 bases of the junction unmatched. This CDR3 contains 14 residues. DNA for the CDR3: TGTGCCAGCAGCGTAGGGGACAGTAACTACGAGCAGTACTGC. Translating it yields CASSVGDSNYEQYC.

This clonotype was detected only once. A clone one base away is much larger, so this may be a read error. The chain has TRBV12-3 or TRBV12-4 and TRBJ2-7; D might be TRBD1 (5 bases). Trimming removed 3 bases at V and 6 bases at J, with 12 bases between. The CDR3 totals 13 residues. CDR3 residues: CASSLGQAPEQYF. CDR3 nucleotide sequence: TGTGCCAGCAGTTTGGGGCAGGCCCCCGAGCAGTACTTC.

The V gene is TRBV19, the J gene TRBJ1-2, with a tentative D call TRBD1 (5 bases). Germline-derived CDR1 and CDR2 are LNHDA and SQIVND (reference sequence). With 3 bases removed from V and 3 bases from J, the gap between germline ends came to 26 bases. This CDR3 contains 19 residues. In nucleotides, the CDR3 is TGTGCCAGTAGTATCCGACGGTTGGGGGACTACGAGCAGTACTATGGCTACACCTTC. Its translation: CASSIRRLGDYEQYYGYTF.

This clonotype showed up many times. This chain connects TRBV6-1 to TRBJ1-6; D is perhaps TRBD1 (5 bases). The V end lost 9 bases, the J end lost 7 bases, and 16 bases lay between the germline ends. Germline CDR1 is MNHNS and CDR2 is SASEGT. The length of the CDR3 is 14 residues. The CDR3 is CASLGRVENSPLHF. CDR3 coding DNA: TGTGCCAGTTTGGGCAGGGTGGAGAATTCACCCCTCCACTTT.

A word on this clonotype: It may be a read error: a sequence one base away is much more abundant. V gene TRBV5-1 combines with J gene TRBJ1-1, with D possibly being TRBD1 (6 bases). This CDR3 is built from 13 residues. The germline CDR1 and CDR2 sequences are SGHRS and YFSETQ. CDR3 in DNA: TGCACCAGCAGCTTGGTCAGGGGAACTGAAGCTTTCTTT. Amino acids: CTSSLVRGTEAFF.

This chain links TRBV30 with TRBJ1-5; D is perhaps TRBD1 (6 bases). The CDR3 length is 14 residues. V was shortened by 4 bases and J by 7 bases, with 17 bases between the two germline ends. The germline V gene encodes CDR1 GTSNPN and CDR2 SVGIG (reference sequence). The CDR3 DNA reads as TGTGCCTGGACCCAGGGGTCGGGGGACCAGCCCCAGCATTTT. Protein product: CAWTQGSGDQPQHF. Combining the CDR3 with reference TRBV30 and TRBJ1-5 gives the whole variable domain SQTIHQWPATLVQPVGSPLSLECTVEGTSNPNLYWYRQAAGRGLQLLFYSVGIGQISSEVPQNLSASRPQDRQFILSSKKLLLSDSGFYLCAWTQGSGDQPQHFGDGTRLSIL.

The sample holds many counts of this clonotype. The chain recombines TRBV5-1 with TRBJ1-5; 8 nucleotides match TRBD1. This CDR3 contains 14 residues. CDR1 is SGHRS and CDR2 is YFSETQ in the germline V gene. V shed 1 base, J shed 5 bases, and the junction held 2 bases outside the gene matches. The CDR3 region is CASSLTGGDQPQHF. The CDR3 DNA reads TGCGCCAGCAGCTTGACAGGGGGTGATCAGCCCCAGCATTTT.

This clonotype has ten or more counts. The J gene is TRBJ2-2, the V gene TRBV12-3 or TRBV12-4; the D is unclear. The CDR3 runs to 15 residues. V lost 3 bases and J 0 bases, leaving 8 bases between the germline ends. The CDR3 sequence is CASSFRLANTGELFF. DNA for the CDR3: TGTGCCAGCAGTTTCCGTTTGGCGAACACCGGGGAGCTGTTTTTT.

This clonotype has ten or more counts. The V and J genes are TRBV6-5 and TRBJ1-6; no clear D. The CDR3 extends over 13 amino acids. Trimming left V 7 bases short and J 7 bases short, with 11 bases between. CDR1 MNHEY and CDR2 SVGAGI come from the germline V gene. CDR3 in amino acids: CASKWSENSPLHF. The CDR3 DNA reads TGTGCCAGCAAATGGTCGGAGAATTCACCCCTCCACTTT.

The V and J genes are TRBV5-1 and TRBJ2-7; D remains unclear. Between the trimmed V and J ends, which lost 4 bases and 1 base, there was a span of 15 bases. CDR1 is SGHRS, CDR2 YFSETQ, per germline. The CDR3 runs 15 residues. The CDR3 here is CASSATGFGSYEQYF. The CDR3 DNA reads as TGCGCCAGCAGCGCGACCGGTTTCGGGTCCTACGAGCAGTACTTC.

A word on this clonotype: A much larger clone differs by one base, so this may be a read error. The CDR3, as DNA: TGCGCCAGCAGCGCCGGGACAGGTACCAACAATGAGCAGTTCTTC. It translates to CASSAGTGTNNEQFF. The V gene is TRBV5-1, the J gene TRBJ2-1; 8 bases match TRBD1. Germline CDR1 SGHRS, CDR2 YFSETQ. V shed 4 bases and J 5 bases; nucleotides not matched to a gene: 8. CDR3 size: 15 residues.

As concerns this clonotype: This may stem from a read error, because a much larger clone lies one nucleotide away. The genes are TRBV20-1 and TRBJ1-1; D is unresolved. The germline gives CDR1 DFQATT, CDR2 SNEGSKA (reference sequence). CDR3 length: 13 residues. V was clipped by 3 bases and J by 0 bases, with 8 bases between them. The CDR3 is CSASRMVNTEAFF. Written as DNA, the CDR3 is TGCAGTGCTAGCAGGATGGTGAACACTGAAGCTTTCTTT.

The chain recombines TRBV12-3 or TRBV12-4 with TRBJ2-2; a weak D match, TRBD1 (6 bases). The CDR3 covers 13 residues. V was cut by 5 bases and J by 7 bases, with 11 bases left in between. This CDR3 reads CASSPLRGGELFF. CDR3 in DNA: TGTGCCAGCAGTCCCCTCAGGGGCGGGGAGCTGTTTTTT.

This clonotype showed up many times. The chain couples TRBV2 to TRBJ1-2; D is unresolved. Trimming removed 5 bases from V and 4 bases from J, with 5 bases in between. This CDR3 contains 11 residues. In germline, CDR1 is SNHLY, CDR2 FYNNEI. The CDR3: CASSYSYGYTF. The CDR3 DNA is TGTGCCAGCAGTTACAGCTATGGCTACACCTTC.

A few counts support this clonotype. This chain links TRBV27 with TRBJ2-7; 12 bases match TRBD2. The V segment lost 3 bases and the J segment 6 bases; nucleotides outside the gene matches: 9. The CDR3 has 16 residues. Germline CDR1 is MNHEY and CDR2 is SMNVEV (reference sequence). CDR3 sequence: CASSFGTSGLQSEQYF. The CDR3 DNA reads as TGTGCCAGCAGTTTCGGGACTAGCGGGCTCCAAAGCGAGCAGTACTTC.

As concerns this clonotype: A single base separates this from a much larger clone, so it may be a read error. V usage is TRBV5-1 and J usage is TRBJ1-5; D possibly corresponds to TRBD1 (6 bases). This CDR3 spans 14 amino acids. The V gene's germline CDR1 is SGHRS and CDR2 YFSETQ. Trimming left V 3 bases short and J 5 bases short, with 12 bases between. In nucleotides, the CDR3 is TGCGCCAGCAGCTCCGCCTACAGGGATCAGCCCCAGCATTTT. This translates into CASSSAYRDQPQHF.

This clonotype was seen many times. The genes are TRBV12-3 or TRBV12-4 and TRBJ1-2; 11 nucleotides agree with TRBD1. The CDR3 is made up of 14 amino acids. Trimming at V came to 5 bases and at J to 8 bases, leaving 7 bases not matched to a gene. The CDR3 nucleotides are TGTGCCAGCAGTGCCCGGGACAGGGGGGAAGGCTACACCTTC. This translates into CASSARDRGEGYTF.

This clonotype was seen ten or more times. The chain has TRBV29-1 and TRBJ2-2, with D tentatively TRBD2 (5 bases). Germline V gives CDR1 SQVTM, CDR2 ANQGSEA. This CDR3 region has 14 residues. Trimming shortened V by 3 bases and J by 4 bases, and 12 bases separated the two germline ends. CDR3 in amino acids: CSVEFLAGTGELFF. Here the CDR3 DNA reads TGCAGCGTTGAGTTCCTGGCGGGCACCGGGGAGCTGTTTTTT.